These T cell receptor beta chains were read from a single sample in a study of shared clonotypes between healthy human individuals. Method: immunoSEQ multiplex PCR; TCRdb's copy keeps in-frame clones and lacks some. The sample carries 2 million to 2.5 million clones, roughly 94% recorded once. Sequencing used naive CD4+ T cells sorted from blood. These receptors were taken from a man aged 18-30 years in good health. The CDR3 runs from the conserved cysteine through the conserved F or W. A D gene is named only where the DNA matches it firmly. Clone size, where shown, is once, few, many, or a class for clones that have expanded.

clone_size | cdr3_length | d_call | j_call | v_call | cdr3_aa | cdr3_nt
once | 16 | TRBD1 | TRBJ2-3 | TRBV5-5 | CASSLGQGAQTDTQYF | TGTGCCAGCAGCCTCGGACAGGGGGCGCAGACAGATACGCAGTATTTT
many | 16 | . | TRBJ2-7 | TRBV30 | CAWSVRARGWSYEQYF | TGTGCCTGGAGTGTACGAGCGAGGGGCTGGTCCTACGAGCAGTACTTC
. | 15 | TRBD1 | TRBJ2-7 | TRBV5-1 | CASSSGQGRTYEQYF | TGCGCCAGCAGCTCCGGACAGGGGAGAACCTACGAGCAGTACTTC
. | 15 | TRBD2 | TRBJ2-1 | TRBV6-6 | CASTVAGVEENEQFF | TGTGCCAGCACCGTAGCGGGAGTAGAGGAAAATGAGCAGTTCTTC
. | 11 | . | TRBJ1-1 | TRBV10-2 | CASSWSTEAFF | TGCGCCAGCAGTTGGAGCACTGAAGCTTTCTTT
. | 16 | TRBD1 | TRBJ1-4 | TRBV6-1 | CASSGTTGASPEKLFF | TGTGCCAGCAGTGGAACCACAGGGGCAAGTCCTGAAAAACTGTTTTTT
. | 12 | . | TRBJ1-6 | TRBV19 | CASSNRNSPLHF | TGTGCCAGTAGTAACCGGAATTCACCCCTCCACTTT
once | 13 | TRBD1 | TRBJ2-7 | TRBV5-4 | CASSAGTGGEQYF | TGTGCCAGCAGCGCCGGGACAGGGGGCGAGCAGTACTTC
. | 12 | TRBD1 | TRBJ1-2 | TRBV10-3 | CATGQANYGYTF | TGTGCCACAGGACAGGCTAACTATGGCTACACCTTC
. | 13 | . | TRBJ2-2 | TRBV2 | CASTNQGPGELFF | TGTGCCAGCACCAATCAGGGCCCCGGGGAGCTGTTTTTT
. | 18 | . | TRBJ1-2 | TRBV28 | CASSGTRRDNRRNYGYTF | TGTGCCAGCAGTGGAACTCGACGGGACAACCGACGCAACTATGGCTACACCTTC
once | 15 | TRBD1 | TRBJ1-5 | TRBV27 | CASAQQTGMGQPQHF | TGTGCCAGCGCCCAGCAGACAGGGATGGGTCAGCCCCAGCATTTT
. | 18 | TRBD1 | TRBJ2-7 | TRBV7-8 | CASSLLGPVGQGAYEQYF | TGTGCCAGCAGCTTACTCGGACCGGTGGGGCAGGGGGCCTACGAGCAGTACTTC
. | 14 | TRBD1 | TRBJ2-2 | TRBV18 | CASSSTGETGELFF | TGTGCCAGCTCATCTACAGGGGAAACCGGGGAGCTGTTTTTT
. | 15 | TRBD1 | TRBJ2-1 | TRBV6-6 | CASSDTGTGGNEQFF | TGTGCCAGCAGCGATACCGGGACAGGGGGGAATGAGCAGTTCTTC
. | 13 | . | TRBJ2-3 | TRBV7-3 | CASSSGAQDTQYF | TGTGCCAGCAGCTCCGGAGCTCAAGATACGCAGTATTTT
once | 15 | . | TRBJ1-1 | TRBV28 | CASSYSLGGNTEAFF | TGTGCCAGCAGTTACTCCTTAGGCGGGAACACTGAAGCTTTCTTT
. | 15 | . | TRBJ1-5 | TRBV4-1 | CASSQDRAGTQPQHF | TGCGCCAGCAGCCAAGATCGCGCAGGGACTCAGCCCCAGCATTTT
. | 14 | . | TRBJ1-4 | TRBV5-4 | CASSLQATNEKLFF | TGTGCCAGCAGCCTCCAAGCAACTAATGAAAAACTGTTTTTT
. | 14 | . | TRBJ1-5 | TRBV27 | CASSLWGNHQPQHF | TGTGCCAGCAGTTTATGGGGAAACCATCAGCCCCAGCATTTT
. | 14 | . | TRBJ1-4 | TRBV7-9 | CASSRGGSNEKLFF | TGTGCCAGCAGCCGCGGAGGAAGTAATGAAAAACTGTTTTTT
. | 16 | TRBD1 | TRBJ2-7 | TRBV7-2 | CASSLSITGTAYEQYF | TGTGCCAGCAGCTTATCTATAACCGGGACAGCCTACGAGCAGTACTTC
. | 15 | . | TRBJ1-2 | TRBV28 | CASSLYGRGTYGYTF | TGTGCCAGCAGTTTATATGGCAGAGGCACCTATGGCTACACCTTC
. | 15 | . | TRBJ1-1 | TRBV2 | CASRELGGMNTEAFF | TGTGCCAGCAGAGAACTAGGGGGGATGAACACTGAAGCTTTCTTT
. | 12 | TRBD1 | TRBJ2-3 | TRBV7-9 | CASSTQDRAYSF | TGTGCCAGCAGCACCCAGGACAGGGCCTATAGTTTT
once | 13 | . | TRBJ1-2 | TRBV10-3 | CAISDPLEYGYTF | TGTGCCATCAGTGACCCCTTAGAGTATGGCTACACCTTC
. | 15 | TRBD2 | TRBJ2-1 | TRBV27 | CASSQPGLADNEQFF | TGTGCCAGCAGCCAACCGGGACTAGCGGACAATGAGCAGTTCTTC
. | 16 | . | TRBJ1-3 | TRBV5-1 | CASSLAPASSGNTIYF | TGCGCCAGCAGCTTGGCCCCGGCTAGCTCTGGAAACACCATATATTTT
. | 11 | . | TRBJ1-3 | TRBV2 | CASSLSDTIYF | TGTGCCAGCAGCCTAAGTGACACCATATATTTT
. | 14 | TRBD1 | TRBJ2-2 | TRBV7-2 | CASSQDRGAGELFF | TGTGCCAGCAGCCAGGACAGGGGGGCCGGGGAGCTGTTTTTT
. | 14 | . | TRBJ1-3 | TRBV6-1 | CASSEVGAGNTIYF | TGTGCCAGCAGTGAAGTGGGGGCTGGAAACACCATATATTTT
. | 14 | . | TRBJ2-5 | TRBV5-4 | CASSRASVQETQYF | TGTGCCAGCAGCCGTGCTAGCGTCCAAGAGACCCAGTACTTC
. | 16 | . | TRBJ2-7 | TRBV25-1 | CASNDRSDPRPYEQYF | TGTGCCAGCAATGATCGTAGCGATCCCCGCCCCTACGAGCAGTACTTC
. | 13 | . | TRBJ2-2 | TRBV30 | CAWSVQGTGELFF | TGTGCCTGGAGTGTACAAGGAACCGGGGAGCTGTTTTTT
. | 13 | . | TRBJ1-3 | TRBV6-5 | CASRKSGRNTIYF | TGTGCCAGCCGTAAGAGTGGTAGAAACACCATATATTTT
. | 16 | . | TRBJ1-5 | TRBV5-6 | CASSLAARGWNQPQHF | TGTGCCAGCAGCTTGGCGGCTCGGGGGTGGAATCAGCCCCAGCATTTT
. | 13 | . | TRBJ1-2 | TRBV4-3 | CASSQGANYGYTF | TGCGCCAGCAGCCAAGGCGCTAACTATGGCTACACCTTC
. | 14 | . | TRBJ1-1 | TRBV29-1 | CSAEGPGLNTEAFF | TGCAGCGCCGAAGGTCCAGGCTTGAACACTGAAGCTTTCTTT
. | 14 | TRBD1 | TRBJ2-7 | TRBV6-5 | CASRPDRVPYEQYF | TGTGCCAGCAGACCAGACAGGGTTCCCTACGAGCAGTACTTC
once | 18 | . | TRBJ2-1 | TRBV29-1 | CSVERLGRGGIGSNEQFF | TGCAGCGTTGAAAGATTGGGCAGGGGAGGTATCGGTAGTAATGAGCAGTTCTTC